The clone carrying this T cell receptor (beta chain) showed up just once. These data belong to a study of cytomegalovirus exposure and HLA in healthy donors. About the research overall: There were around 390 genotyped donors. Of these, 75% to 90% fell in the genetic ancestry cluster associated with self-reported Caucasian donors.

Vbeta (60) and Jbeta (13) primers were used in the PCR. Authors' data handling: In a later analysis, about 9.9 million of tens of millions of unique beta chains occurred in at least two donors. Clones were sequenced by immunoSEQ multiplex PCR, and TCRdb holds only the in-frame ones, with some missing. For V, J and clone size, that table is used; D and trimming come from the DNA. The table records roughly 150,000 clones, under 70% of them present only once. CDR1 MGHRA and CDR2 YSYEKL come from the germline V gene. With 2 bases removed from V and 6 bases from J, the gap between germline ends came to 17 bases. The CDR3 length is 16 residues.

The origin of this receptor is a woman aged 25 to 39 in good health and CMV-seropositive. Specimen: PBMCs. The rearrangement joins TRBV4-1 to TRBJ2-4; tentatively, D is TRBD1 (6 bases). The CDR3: CASSQPTRGGLNIQYF. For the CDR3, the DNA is TGCGCCAGCAGCCAACCGACCAGGGGTGGATTAAACATTCAGTACTTC.